This TCR beta chain is drawn from a study of blood T cells in healthy people across ages. The germline V gene has CDR1 SGHVS and CDR2 FQNEAQ. With 2 bases clipped from V and 10 bases from J, the junction kept 8 bases outside the gene matches. The CDR3 length is 15 residues. This clonotype was picked up a small number of times. PCR was performed a second time for about 6 to 12 cycles using a sample-barcoded 5' primer and a J-beta primer mix. TCRdb called the 5' RACE reads again in MiXCR, with one record for every CDR3 protein. The table includes 450,000 to 700,000 distinct CDR3 sequences, approximately 27% detected once. Each of the donors had 8 to 10 milliliters of peripheral blood drawn into EDTA-treated Vacutainer tubes.

Material: blood. The clonotype was recovered from a woman in her sixties or seventies in good health. The chain recombines TRBV7-8 with TRBJ1-6, with TRBD1 matching 7 bases. DNA for the CDR3: TGTGCCAGCAGCTTAATGTCAGGGGGAGGCTCACCCCTCCACTTT. Translated: CASSLMSGGGSPLHF.